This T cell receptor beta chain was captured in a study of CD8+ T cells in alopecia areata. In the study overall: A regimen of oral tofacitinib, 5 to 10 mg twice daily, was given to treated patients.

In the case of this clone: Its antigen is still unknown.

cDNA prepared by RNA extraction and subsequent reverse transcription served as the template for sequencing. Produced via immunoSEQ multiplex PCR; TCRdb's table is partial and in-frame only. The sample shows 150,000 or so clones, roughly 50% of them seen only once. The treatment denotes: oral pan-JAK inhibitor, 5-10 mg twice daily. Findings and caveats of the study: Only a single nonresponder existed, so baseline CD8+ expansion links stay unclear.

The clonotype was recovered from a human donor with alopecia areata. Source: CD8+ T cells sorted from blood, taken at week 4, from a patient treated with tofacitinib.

Here the CDR3 DNA reads TGTGCCAGCAGCTTAGTTAGCGGGGCCGGAGAGACCCAGTACTTC. It yields the protein CASSLVSGAGETQYF. The chain employs TRBV7-8 and TRBJ2-5, with 8 bases lining up with TRBD2. Trimming cost V 1 base and J 4 bases; bases outside gene matches: 5. The germline V gene encodes CDR1 SGHVS and CDR2 FQNEAQ. The CDR3 totals 15 residues.